The source of this TCR beta chain is a study of immune evolution from preneoplasia to lung adenocarcinoma. Patients had resection in Japan or China between about 2013 and 2017. This clone has just a few counts. No antigen is known for it. General study results and limits: Top clone share appeared to fall from AAH through AIS, MIA, adenocarcinoma.

Only in-frame clones appear in the TCRdb table, and some are missing; sequencing was by immunoSEQ multiplex PCR. Seen here are roughly 6,600 clones, around three quarters observed once, and the top ten hold around 6.4%. The clonotype was recovered from a person aged 60 to 80 with lung adenocarcinoma. The specimen was FFPE lung adenocarcinoma in situ tissue.

CDR3 in DNA: TGTGCCAGCAGTGAAGGGTGGACCCAGCCCCAGCATTTT. This encodes CASSEGWTQPQHF. The rearrangement links TRBV6-1 to TRBJ1-5; D remains unclear. Germline V CDR1 and CDR2: MNHNS, SASEGT. The CDR3 covers 13 residues. Trimming cost V 1 base and J 7 bases, with 8 bases left between them.